The 17 T cell receptor beta chains listed next were all sequenced from one sample in a study of OX40 agonist ivuxolimab in advanced cancers. Assay used: immunoSEQ multiplex PCR; TCRdb lists only in-frame clones, some missing. The sample has 55,000 to 75,000 clones; about nine tenths are singletons. Sequenced here: CD4+ or CD8+ T cells sorted from blood, sampled in a trial of the OX40 agonist ivuxolimab. The source of these receptors is an adult with an advanced solid tumor such as melanoma, head and neck, liver or kidney cancer.

This rearrangement joins TRBV6-4 to TRBJ2-6; D is perhaps TRBD1 (5 bases). Germline V gene sequence: CDR1 MRHNA, CDR2 SNTAGT. CDR3 length: 20 amino acids. V was shortened by 0 bases and J by 0 bases, with 18 bases between the two germline ends. CDR3: CASSDSNQQGHISGANVLTF. The DNA of the CDR3 is TGTGCCAGCAGTGACTCGAATCAGCAGGGTCATATCTCTGGGGCCAACGTCCTGACTTTC.

The chain uses TRBV7-3 and TRBJ2-5; 7 nucleotides agree with TRBD2. The CDR3 is 17 residues long. The J segment lost 5 bases and the V segment lost 1 base, leaving 13 bases of the junction unmatched. Germline V CDR1 and CDR2: SGHTA, FQGTGA. In nucleotides, the CDR3 is TGTGCCAGCAGCTTAAAGGGCCCGACTAGCCCGACCGAGACCCAGTACTTC. Its translation is CASSLKGPTSPTETQYF.

This clone was counted once. This chain uses TRBV27 with TRBJ1-6; 8 positions match TRBD1. Germline V gene data show CDR1 as MNHEY and CDR2 as SMNVEV (reference sequence). Trimming took 2 bases from V and 6 from J; bases not matched to a gene: 3. The CDR3 length is 15 residues. The CDR3 nucleotides are TGTGCCAGCAGTTTAAGGGGACAGGTTAATTCACCCCTCCACTTT. Encoded protein: CASSLRGQVNSPLHF.

CDR3 residues: CASSSFDEQFF. CDR3 DNA: TGTGCCAGCAGCTCTTTTGATGAGCAGTTCTTC. The J gene is TRBJ2-1, the V gene TRBV5-6; D gene unclear. In germline, CDR1 is SGHDT, CDR2 YYEEEE. The CDR3 loop spans 11 amino acids. Trimming took 3 bases from V and 8 from J, leaving 6 bases between them.

The chain carries TRBV19 and TRBJ1-2; D possibly corresponds to TRBD1 (5 bases). The CDR3 spans 15 residues. Trimming cost V 2 bases and J 8 bases, with 18 bases left between them. The germline CDR1 and CDR2 sequences are LNHDA and SQIVND (reference sequence). CDR3 amino acids: CASSIRGADLVGYTF. The CDR3 region has the DNA TGTGCCAGTAGTATAAGGGGCGCGGATTTGGTAGGCTACACCTTC.

The chain employs TRBV20-1 and TRBJ2-7; D is unclear. V lost 3 bases and J lost 2, with 5 bases in between. This CDR3 is built from 11 residues. From germline, CDR1 is DFQATT and CDR2 SNEGSKA (reference sequence). The CDR3: CSASPTYEQYF. The CDR3, as DNA: TGCAGTGCTAGTCCCACCTACGAGCAGTACTTC.

This rearrangement joins TRBV28 to TRBJ2-6; the D gene is possibly TRBD2 (5 bases). The CDR3 has 16 amino acids. Deletions cut 4 bases from V and 2 bases from J, with 12 bases between. Germline V CDR1 and CDR2: MDHEN, SYDVKM. The DNA of the CDR3 is TGTGCCAGCAGTTCCTCGGGGAGCACTGGGGCCAACGTCCTGACTTTC. Translating gives CASSSSGSTGANVLTF.

This clone was seen a handful of times. The chain couples TRBV2 to TRBJ1-2; possible D gene TRBD1, 5 bases. The CDR3 spans 16 residues. CDR1 SNHLY and CDR2 FYNNEI come from the germline V gene. V was shortened by 6 bases and J by 0 bases, with 17 bases between the two germline ends. DNA of the CDR3: TGTGCCAGCAGGGGGGGACCGGGAGGGGCTAACTATGGCTACACCTTC. Translating gives CASRGGPGGANYGYTF.

This clone occurred once. This chain connects TRBV5-1 to TRBJ2-3, with D maybe TRBD1 (5 bases). Per germline, CDR1 SGHRS and CDR2 YFSETQ. V lost 0 bases and J lost 4, with 9 bases in between. The CDR3 has 14 amino acids. As DNA, the CDR3 is TGCGCCAGCAGCTTGGAAGGGGCACCAGATACGCAGTATTTT. Amino acid sequence: CASSLEGAPDTQYF.

V gene TRBV10-2 combines with J gene TRBJ2-1; D remains unclear. This CDR3 region has 13 residues. Germline assignment: CDR1 WSHSY and CDR2 SAAADI. Trimming cost V 4 bases and J 4 bases, with 8 bases left between them. CDR3 amino acids: CASSVNPYNEQFF. The DNA of the CDR3 is TGCGCCAGCAGTGTCAACCCGTACAATGAGCAGTTCTTC.

The V and J genes are TRBV14 and TRBJ2-1, with 10 bases fitting TRBD2. Germline CDR1 and CDR2: SGHDN and FVKESK. The CDR3 sequence is 16 residues long. V shed 5 bases, J shed 2 bases, and the junction held 6 bases outside the gene matches. The DNA for the CDR3 is TGTGCCAGCAGCGAATATAGCGGGAGGACCTACAATGAGCAGTTCTTC. Encoded protein: CASSEYSGRTYNEQFF.

This rearrangement joins TRBV5-1 to TRBJ2-3; the D is unclear. CDR3 length equals 15 residues. Trimming cost V 4 bases and J 2 bases, with 14 bases left between them. Germline V CDR1 and CDR2: SGHRS, YFSETQ. The CDR3 bases are TGCGCCAGCAGCCACCGAGAGTCTATCACAGATACGCAGTATTTT. Its translation: CASSHRESITDTQYF.

CDR3 nucleotide sequence: TGTGCCAGCTCACCACCCGCAGCAGGGGGTTACTACGAGCAGTACTTC. This sequence encodes CASSPPAAGGYYEQYF. The chain employs TRBV18 and TRBJ2-7, with 7 bases aligning to TRBD1. Germline CDR1 is KGHSH and CDR2 is LQKENI. There are 16 residues in the CDR3. V lost 0 bases, J lost 3 bases, and 8 bases stayed unmatched.

The CDR3 sequence is CASSQGARETQYF. DNA of the CDR3: TGTGCCAGCAGTCAGGGGGCGCGGGAGACCCAGTACTTC. V gene TRBV2 combines with J gene TRBJ2-5, with TRBD1 matching 8 bases. This CDR3 is built from 13 residues. Germline V gene sequence: CDR1 SNHLY, CDR2 FYNNEI. Unmatched junction bases numbered 4, after V lost 5 bases and J lost 5 bases.

The chain carries TRBV28 and TRBJ2-4, with D perhaps TRBD1 (5 bases). Germline V gene sequence: CDR1 MDHEN, CDR2 SYDVKM. CDR3 length: 13 amino acids. Trimming shortened V by 2 bases and J by 7 bases, and 9 bases separated the two germline ends. Written as DNA, the CDR3 is TGTGCCAGCAGTTTACCAGGGTTGAACATTCAGTACTTC. Translation: CASSLPGLNIQYF.

This clone showed up just once. This rearrangement joins TRBV2 to TRBJ2-2; D unclear. CDR1 is SNHLY, CDR2 FYNNEI, per germline. This CDR3 region has 15 residues. V lost 11 bases and J lost 0, with 16 bases in between. The chain's CDR3 is CACRAVFSNTGELFF. The CDR3 DNA is TGTGCCTGTAGGGCCGTATTTTCGAACACCGGGGAGCTGTTTTTT.

CDR3 coding DNA: TGTGCCAGCAGCTTAGGAGCTGGGACAGGGACAGATACGCAGTATTTT. This encodes CASSLGAGTGTDTQYF. The V call is TRBV11-2, the J call TRBJ2-3, with 9 bases aligning to TRBD1. The CDR3 runs 16 residues. Germline CDR1 is SGHAT and CDR2 is FQNNGV. V lost 1 base and J lost 3; bases outside the gene matches: 5.